This T cell receptor (beta chain) was recorded in a study of monozygotic twins with inflammatory bowel disease. Per donor there was one draw, yielding a blood sample of roughly 2.5 ml. Comment on this clonotype: What it recognizes is unknown.

CDR1 is KGHSH and CDR2 is LQKENI in the germline V gene. This CDR3 has 15 residues. TCRalpha along with TCRbeta cDNA was subjected to two nested PCRs lasting around 15 and 9 cycles. Each CDR3 protein gets one entry in TCRdb, which reprocessed the 5' RACE reads and gives no DNA. The sample table includes about 380,000 distinct CDR3 sequences. Whole-study results and caveats: Reduced clonotype sharing with other individuals was observed in IBD patients relative to healthy twins, especially with disease activity.

Sequenced sample: blood. The receptor was isolated from a human donor with ulcerative colitis or Crohn's disease, or a healthy co-twin of an affected twin (not recorded which). V gene TRBV18 combines with J gene TRBJ1-2. CDR3 protein: CASSPISPGNYGYTF. The whole variable domain, remainder taken from reference TRBV18 and TRBJ1-2, is NAGVMQNPRHLVRRRGQEARLRCSPMKGHSHVYWYRQLPEEGLKFMVYLQKENIIDESGMPKERFSAEFPKEGPSILRIQQVVRGDSAAYFCASSPISPGNYGYTFGSGTRLTVV.